This T cell receptor beta chain derives from a study of blood T cell repertoires in COVID-19. Looking at the study overall: The analysed material was cDNA or gDNA that came from T cells, B-cell-depleted T cells, or PBMCs.

The CDR3 is made up of 15 amino acids. V was pared by 7 bases and J by 5 bases, with 11 bases of the junction left unmatched. Germline V lookup: CDR1 SGHAT, CDR2 FQNNGV. Profiled with immunoSEQ multiplex PCR; TCRdb holds only in-frame clones, not every one. Among approximately 500,000 clones listed, 70% to 90% were seen once. This clonotype was obtained from a human donor in a cohort sampled during active COVID-19. This chain uses TRBV11-2 with TRBJ2-3; the match to TRBD2 covers 8 bases. The sequencing input was peripheral blood. CDR3 coding DNA: TGTGCCAGCACCAACCCCGGGACTAGTGAAGATACGCAGTATTTT. It is translated as CASTNPGTSEDTQYF.